One sample yielded the 3 T cell receptor beta chains listed below, sequenced in a study of blood T cell repertoires in COVID-19. Sequenced by immunoSEQ multiplex PCR; TCRdb stores in-frame clones only, minus some. The table includes approximately 220,000 clones, about 80% detected once. The sequencing sample was made of PBMCs or T cells enriched from blood (not recorded which). All receptors come from a woman in her thirties or forties with acute COVID-19.

V gene TRBV14 combines with J gene TRBJ1-1; 11 bases map to TRBD1. Germline CDR1 SGHDN, CDR2 FVKESK. Germline trimming cut 4 bases from V and 8 bases from J; bases unmatched to any gene: 12. The CDR3 is made up of 16 amino acids. CDR3 bases: TGTGCCAGCAGCCCTTTCTATGGACAGGGGGCGTCGGAAGCTTTCTTT. Protein: CASSPFYGQGASEAFF.

The chain links TRBV5-1 to TRBJ1-5; D unclear. With 0 bases removed from V and 0 bases from J, the gap between germline ends came to 4 bases. This CDR3 spans 14 amino acids. CDR1 and CDR2 (germline): SGHRS, YFSETQ. The CDR3 nucleotides read TGCGCCAGCAGCTTGGAGCCTAGCAATCAGCCCCAGCATTTT. This sequence encodes CASSLEPSNQPQHF.

V is TRBV12-3 or TRBV12-4 and J is TRBJ2-3; D gene unclear. The CDR3 totals 12 residues. V lost 6 bases and J lost 2, with 6 bases in between. CDR3 protein: CASREHTDTQYF. DNA of the CDR3: TGTGCCAGCAGGGAGCACACAGATACGCAGTATTTT.